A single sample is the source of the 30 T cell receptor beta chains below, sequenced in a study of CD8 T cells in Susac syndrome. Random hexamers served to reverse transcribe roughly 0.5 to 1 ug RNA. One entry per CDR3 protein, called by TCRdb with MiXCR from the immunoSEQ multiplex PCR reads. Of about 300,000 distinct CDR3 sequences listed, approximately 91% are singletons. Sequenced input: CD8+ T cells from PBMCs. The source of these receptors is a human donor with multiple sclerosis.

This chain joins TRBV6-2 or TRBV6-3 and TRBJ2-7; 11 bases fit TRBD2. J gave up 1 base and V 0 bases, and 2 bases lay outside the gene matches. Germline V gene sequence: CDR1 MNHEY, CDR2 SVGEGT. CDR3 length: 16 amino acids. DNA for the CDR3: TGTGCCAGCAGTTACTCCCGACTAGCGGGGTCCTACGAGCAGTACTTC. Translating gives CASSYSRLAGSYEQYF.

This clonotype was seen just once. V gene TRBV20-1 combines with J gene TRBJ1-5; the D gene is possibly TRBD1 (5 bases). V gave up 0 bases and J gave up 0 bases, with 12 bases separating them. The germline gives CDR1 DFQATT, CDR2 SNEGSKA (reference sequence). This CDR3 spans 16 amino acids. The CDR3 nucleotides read TGCAGTGCTAGAGATCAGGACAACTATAGCAATCAGCCCCAGCATTTT. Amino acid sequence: CSARDQDNYSNQPQHF.

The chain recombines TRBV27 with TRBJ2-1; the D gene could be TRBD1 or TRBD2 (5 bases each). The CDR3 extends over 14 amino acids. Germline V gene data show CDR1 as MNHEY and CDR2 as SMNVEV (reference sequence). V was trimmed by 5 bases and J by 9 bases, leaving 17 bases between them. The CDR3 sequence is CASSTFGTAAEQFF. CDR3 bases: TGTGCCAGCAGTACCTTTGGGACGGCTGCTGAGCAGTTCTTC.

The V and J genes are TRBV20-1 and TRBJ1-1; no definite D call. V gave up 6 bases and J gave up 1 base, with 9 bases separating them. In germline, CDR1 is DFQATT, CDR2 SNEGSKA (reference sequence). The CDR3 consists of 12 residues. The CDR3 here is CSAADGNTEAFF. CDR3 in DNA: TGCAGTGCCGCGGACGGGAACACTGAAGCTTTCTTT.

DNA of the CDR3: TGCGCCAGCAGCCCGCGGGGGGACGAGCAGTACTTC. Protein: CASSPRGDEQYF. The gene calls are TRBV5-1 and TRBJ2-7; the match to TRBD2 covers 8 bases. Per germline, CDR1 SGHRS and CDR2 YFSETQ. The CDR3 runs 12 residues. V dropped 4 bases and J dropped 5; count of bases not matched to a gene: 2.

CDR3 DNA: TGCGCCAGCAGCACCCGACAGGGAGAATCTGGAAACACCATATATTTT. Translation: CASSTRQGESGNTIYF. This rearrangement joins TRBV5-1 to TRBJ1-3; the match to TRBD1 covers 7 bases. This CDR3 is 16 amino acids long. The junction had 8 bases not matched to a gene; V was cut back by 4 bases and J by 1 base. Germline loops: CDR1 SGHRS, CDR2 YFSETQ. Combining the CDR3 with reference TRBV5-1 and TRBJ1-3 gives the whole variable domain KAGVTQTPRYLIKTRGQQVTLSCSPISGHRSVSWYQQTPGQGLQFLFEYFSETQRNKGNFPGRFSGRQFSNSRSEMNVSTLELGDSALYLCASSTRQGESGNTIYFGEGSWLTVV.

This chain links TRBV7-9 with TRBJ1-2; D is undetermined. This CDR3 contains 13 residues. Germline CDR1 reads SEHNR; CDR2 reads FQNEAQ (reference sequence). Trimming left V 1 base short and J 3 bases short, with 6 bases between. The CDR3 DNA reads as TGTGCCAGCAGCTTAGGGCCCGACTATGGCTACACCTTC. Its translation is CASSLGPDYGYTF.

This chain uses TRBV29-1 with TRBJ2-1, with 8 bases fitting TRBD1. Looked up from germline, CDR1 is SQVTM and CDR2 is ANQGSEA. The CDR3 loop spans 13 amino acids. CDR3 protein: CSTAGGSYNEQFF. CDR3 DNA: TGCAGTACAGCAGGGGGCTCTTACAATGAGCAGTTCTTC.

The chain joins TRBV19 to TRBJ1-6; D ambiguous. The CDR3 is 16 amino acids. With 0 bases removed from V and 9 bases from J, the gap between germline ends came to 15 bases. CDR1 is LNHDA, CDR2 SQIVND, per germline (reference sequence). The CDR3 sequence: CASSIETLGYGSPLHF. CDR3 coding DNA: TGTGCCAGTAGTATAGAGACCCTTGGCTACGGTTCACCCCTCCACTTT.

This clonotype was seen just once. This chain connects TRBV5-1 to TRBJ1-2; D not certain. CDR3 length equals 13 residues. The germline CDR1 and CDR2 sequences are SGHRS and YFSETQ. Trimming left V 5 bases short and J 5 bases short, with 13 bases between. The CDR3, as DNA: TGCGCCAGCAGTCCAAAGGGCGAATATGGCTACACCTTC. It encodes CASSPKGEYGYTF.

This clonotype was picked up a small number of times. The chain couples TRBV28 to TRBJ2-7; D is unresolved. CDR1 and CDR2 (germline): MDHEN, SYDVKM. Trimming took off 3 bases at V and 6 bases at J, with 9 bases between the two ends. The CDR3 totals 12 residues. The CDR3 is CASSFGGREQYF. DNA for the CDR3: TGTGCCAGCAGTTTTGGTGGTCGCGAGCAGTACTTC. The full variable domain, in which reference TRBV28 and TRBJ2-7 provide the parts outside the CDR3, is DVKVTQSSRYLVKRTGEKVFLECVQDMDHENMFWYRQDPGLGLRLIYFSYDVKMKEKGDIPEGYSVSREKKERFSLILESASTNQTSMYLCASSFGGREQYFGPGTRLTVT.

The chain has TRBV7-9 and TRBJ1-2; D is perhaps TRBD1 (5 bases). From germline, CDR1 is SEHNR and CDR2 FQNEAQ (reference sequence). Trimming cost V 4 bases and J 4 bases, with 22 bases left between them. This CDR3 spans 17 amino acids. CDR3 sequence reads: CASSSDLVDSSSYGYTF. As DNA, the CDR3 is TGTGCCAGCAGCTCCGACCTGGTCGACAGCTCCTCCTATGGCTACACCTTC.

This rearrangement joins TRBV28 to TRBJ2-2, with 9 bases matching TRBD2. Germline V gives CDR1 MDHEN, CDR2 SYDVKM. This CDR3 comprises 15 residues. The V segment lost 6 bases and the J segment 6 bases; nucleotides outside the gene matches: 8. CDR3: CASRPSGARSGELFF. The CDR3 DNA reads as TGTGCCAGCAGACCTAGCGGGGCAAGGTCCGGGGAGCTGTTTTTT.

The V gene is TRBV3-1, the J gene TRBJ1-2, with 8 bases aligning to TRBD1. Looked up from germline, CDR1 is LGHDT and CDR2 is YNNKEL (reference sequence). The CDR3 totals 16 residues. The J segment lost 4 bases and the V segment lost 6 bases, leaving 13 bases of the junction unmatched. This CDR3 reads CASSHYGGQGVYGYTF. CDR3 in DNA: TGTGCCAGCAGTCATTATGGAGGACAGGGCGTCTATGGCTACACCTTC.

CDR3 in amino acids: CASSLPGLAGDEQYF. CDR3 nucleotide sequence: TGTGCCAGCAGCTTGCCGGGACTAGCGGGAGACGAGCAGTACTTC. The V call is TRBV7-9, the J call TRBJ2-7; 14 bases agree with TRBD2. V was clipped by 3 bases and J by 5 bases; unmatched bases: 3. The CDR3 spans 15 residues. Germline lookup yields CDR1 SEHNR and CDR2 FQNEAQ (reference sequence).

CDR3 amino acids: CSARWKSGGYTF. In nucleotides, the CDR3 is TGCAGTGCTAGATGGAAGTCCGGCGGCTACACCTTC. The chain has TRBV20-1 and TRBJ1-2, with D hard to call. Germline V gives CDR1 DFQATT, CDR2 SNEGSKA (reference sequence). The CDR3 sequence is 12 residues long. V lost 2 bases to trimming and J lost 8 bases, with 12 bases between them.

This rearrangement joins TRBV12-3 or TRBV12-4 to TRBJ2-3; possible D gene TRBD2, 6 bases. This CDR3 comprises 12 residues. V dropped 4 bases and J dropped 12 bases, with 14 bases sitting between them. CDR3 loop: CASSSLAEGQYF. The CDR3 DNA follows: TGTGCCAGCAGTTCATTAGCGGAAGGACAGTATTTT.

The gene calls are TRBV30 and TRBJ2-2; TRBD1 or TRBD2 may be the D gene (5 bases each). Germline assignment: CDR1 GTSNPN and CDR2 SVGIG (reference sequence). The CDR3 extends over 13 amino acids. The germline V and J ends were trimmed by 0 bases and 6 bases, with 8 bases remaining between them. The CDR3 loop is CAWSVLGAGELFF. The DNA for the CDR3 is TGTGCCTGGAGTGTGTTGGGGGCCGGGGAGCTGTTTTTT.

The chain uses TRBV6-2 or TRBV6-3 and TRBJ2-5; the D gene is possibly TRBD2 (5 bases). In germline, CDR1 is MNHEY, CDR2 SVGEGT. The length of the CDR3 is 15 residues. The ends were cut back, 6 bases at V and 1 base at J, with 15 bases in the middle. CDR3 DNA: TGTGCCAGCAGCCCCTTCATCGGGGTCCAAGAGACCCAGTACTTC. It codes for CASSPFIGVQETQYF.

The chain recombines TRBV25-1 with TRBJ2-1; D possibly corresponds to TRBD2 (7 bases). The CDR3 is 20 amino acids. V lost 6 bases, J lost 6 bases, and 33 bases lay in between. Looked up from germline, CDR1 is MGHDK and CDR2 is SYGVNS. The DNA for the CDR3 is TGTGCCAGCAGCCCAATGGGGGGGGCGTACAGGTCGGGAGCGGGCAATGAGCAGTTCTTC. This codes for CASSPMGGAYRSGAGNEQFF.

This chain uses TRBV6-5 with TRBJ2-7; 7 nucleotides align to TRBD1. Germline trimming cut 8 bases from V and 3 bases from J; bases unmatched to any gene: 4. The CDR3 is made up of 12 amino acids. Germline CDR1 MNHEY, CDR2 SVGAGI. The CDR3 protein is CASRDRVYEQYF. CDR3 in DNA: TGTGCCAGCCGGGACAGAGTCTACGAGCAGTACTTC.

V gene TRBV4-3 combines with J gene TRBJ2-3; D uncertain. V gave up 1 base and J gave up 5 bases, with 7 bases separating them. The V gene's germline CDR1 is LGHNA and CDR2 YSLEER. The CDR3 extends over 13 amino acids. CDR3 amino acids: CASSQVLGDTQYF. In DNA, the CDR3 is TGCGCCAGCAGCCAAGTCCTTGGAGATACGCAGTATTTT.

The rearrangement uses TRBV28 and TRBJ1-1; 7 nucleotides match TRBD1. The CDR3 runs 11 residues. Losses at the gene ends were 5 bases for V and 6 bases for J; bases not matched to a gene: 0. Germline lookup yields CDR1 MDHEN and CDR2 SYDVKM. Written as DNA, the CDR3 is TGTGCCAGCAGTACAGGGGCTGAAGCTTTCTTT. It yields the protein CASSTGAEAFF.

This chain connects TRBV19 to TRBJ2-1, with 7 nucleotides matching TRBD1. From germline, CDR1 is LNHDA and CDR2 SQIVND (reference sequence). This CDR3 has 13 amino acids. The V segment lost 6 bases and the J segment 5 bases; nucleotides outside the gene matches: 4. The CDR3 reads CASSTQGNNEQFF. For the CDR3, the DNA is TGTGCCAGTAGCACACAGGGGAACAATGAGCAGTTCTTC. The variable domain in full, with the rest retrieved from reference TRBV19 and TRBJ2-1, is DGGITQSPKYLFRKEGQNVTLSCEQNLNHDAMYWYRQDPGQGLRLIYYSQIVNDFQKGDIAEGYSVSREKKESFPLTVTSAQKNPTAFYLCASSTQGNNEQFFGPGTRLTVL.

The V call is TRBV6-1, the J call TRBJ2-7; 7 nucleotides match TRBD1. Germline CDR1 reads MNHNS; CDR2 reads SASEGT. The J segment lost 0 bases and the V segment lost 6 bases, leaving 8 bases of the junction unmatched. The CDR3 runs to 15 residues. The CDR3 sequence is CASSEYWDSSYEQYF. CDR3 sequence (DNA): TGTGCCAGCAGCGAATATTGGGACAGCTCCTACGAGCAGTACTTC.

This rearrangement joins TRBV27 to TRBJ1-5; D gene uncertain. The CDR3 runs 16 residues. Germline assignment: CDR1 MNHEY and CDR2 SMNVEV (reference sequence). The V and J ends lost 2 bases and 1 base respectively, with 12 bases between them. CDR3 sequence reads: CASSLVGGKSNQPQHF. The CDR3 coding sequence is TGTGCCAGCAGTTTAGTGGGCGGGAAAAGCAATCAGCCCCAGCATTTT.

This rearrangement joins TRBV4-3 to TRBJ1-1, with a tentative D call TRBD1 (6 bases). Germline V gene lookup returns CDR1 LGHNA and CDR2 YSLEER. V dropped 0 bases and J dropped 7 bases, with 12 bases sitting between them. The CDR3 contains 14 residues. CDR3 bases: TGCGCCAGCAGCCAAGATCCGGCCAGGGGTGAAGCTTTCTTT. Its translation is CASSQDPARGEAFF.

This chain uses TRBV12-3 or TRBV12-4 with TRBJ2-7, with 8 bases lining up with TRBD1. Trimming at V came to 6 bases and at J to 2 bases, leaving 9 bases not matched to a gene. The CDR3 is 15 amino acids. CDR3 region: CASSPRTGQTYEQYF. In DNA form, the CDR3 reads TGTGCCAGCAGCCCCCGGACAGGGCAAACCTACGAGCAGTACTTC.

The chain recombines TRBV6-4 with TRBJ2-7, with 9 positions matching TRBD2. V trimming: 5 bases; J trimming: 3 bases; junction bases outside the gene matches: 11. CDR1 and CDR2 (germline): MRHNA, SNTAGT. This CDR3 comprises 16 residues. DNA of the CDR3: TGTGCCAGCAGTCTCATAGCGGGAGCGGGCCTCTACGAGCAGTACTTC. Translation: CASSLIAGAGLYEQYF.

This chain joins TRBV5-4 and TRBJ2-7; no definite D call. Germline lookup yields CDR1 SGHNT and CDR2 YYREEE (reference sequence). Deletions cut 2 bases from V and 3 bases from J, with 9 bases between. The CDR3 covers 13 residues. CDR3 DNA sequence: TGTGCCAGCAGCTTACCGATGGGCTACGAGCAGTACTTC. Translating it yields CASSLPMGYEQYF.